These T cell receptor beta chains were read from a single sample in a study of blood T cell repertoires in COVID-19. Sequenced by immunoSEQ multiplex PCR; TCRdb stores in-frame clones only, minus some. The table lists about 330,000 clones, 92% of them singletons, with under 20% in the top ten. Sequencing was performed on PBMCs or T cells enriched from blood (not recorded which). The receptors stem from a woman aged 25-40 years who had recovered from COVID-19. The CDR3 runs from the conserved cysteine through the conserved F or W. A D gene is named only where the DNA matches it firmly. Clone size, where shown, is once, few, many, or a class for clones that have expanded.

J: TRBJ1-4; D: .; V: TRBV5-1; size: once; DNA: TGCGCCAGCAGCTTGGTGGGAGCTAATGAAAAACTGTTTTTT; CDR3: CASSLVGANEKLFF
J: TRBJ2-2; D: TRBD1; V: TRBV5-1; size: .; DNA: TGCGCCAGCGCATCCCCGGGACAGGGCTTGATGTTTTTT; CDR3: CASASPGQGLMFF
J: TRBJ2-1; D: TRBD2; V: TRBV4-3; size: .; DNA: TGCGCCAGCAGCCAAGATGTGCTAGCGGGAGGATACAATGAGCAGTTCTTC; CDR3: CASSQDVLAGGYNEQFF
J: TRBJ1-2; D: TRBD1; V: TRBV5-4; size: .; DNA: TGTGCCAGCAGCTCCCAGGGGGCCGTAGATGGCTACACCTTC; CDR3: CASSSQGAVDGYTF
J: TRBJ2-5; D: .; V: TRBV7-8; size: .; DNA: TGTGCCAGCAGCTTTTACGTGAGGTTGGGGGCGACCCAGTACTTC; CDR3: CASSFYVRLGATQYF
J: TRBJ2-7; D: .; V: TRBV5-4; size: .; DNA: TGTGCCAGCAGCTTGGCCGGTTCCTACGAGCAGTACTTC; CDR3: CASSLAGSYEQYF
J: TRBJ1-6; D: .; V: TRBV25-1; size: .; DNA: TGTGCCAGCAGGGGGGCTGGCCTTAATTCACCCCTCCACTTT; CDR3: CASRGAGLNSPLHF
J: TRBJ2-7; D: .; V: TRBV5-1; size: .; DNA: TGCGCCAGCAGCCACTCAGGTGTCAGCTCCTACGAGCAGTACTTC; CDR3: CASSHSGVSSYEQYF
J: TRBJ2-1; D: TRBD2; V: TRBV7-9; size: .; DNA: TGTGCCAGCAGCCGACAAGGAAGAGGCGGGGGGTGGTCCTACAATGAGCAGTTCTTC; CDR3: CASSRQGRGGGWSYNEQFF
J: TRBJ1-1; D: .; V: TRBV4-2; size: once; DNA: TGTGCCAGCAGCCAAGATTTTTGGGAGGGAATGTCTGAAGCTTTCTTT; CDR3: CASSQDFWEGMSEAFF
J: TRBJ1-6; D: .; V: TRBV30; size: .; DNA: TGTGCCTGGAGCGGACATGGTGGCTCACCCCTCCACTTT; CDR3: CAWSGHGGSPLHF
J: TRBJ1-3; D: .; V: TRBV5-6; size: .; DNA: TGTGCCAGCAGCTTAGACAGGTTCAGTGGAAACACCATATATTTT; CDR3: CASSLDRFSGNTIYF
J: TRBJ1-1; D: TRBD1; V: TRBV18; size: once; DNA: TGTGCCAGCTCGATAAGACAGGGGGCGATGAACACTGAAGCTTTCTTT; CDR3: CASSIRQGAMNTEAFF
J: TRBJ1-5; D: .; V: TRBV6-5; size: once; DNA: TGTGCCAGCAGTTATCGAGGAGGCAATCAGCCCCAGCATTTT; CDR3: CASSYRGGNQPQHF
J: TRBJ1-2; D: TRBD1; V: TRBV5-1; size: .; DNA: TGCGCCAGCAGCAGGACAGGGGACGGCTACACCTTC; CDR3: CASSRTGDGYTF
J: TRBJ2-3; D: TRBD1; V: TRBV4-3; size: once; DNA: TGCGCCAGCAGCCCCCGGGACAGGGAAAGCACAGATACGCAGTATTTT; CDR3: CASSPRDRESTDTQYF
J: TRBJ1-1; D: .; V: TRBV6-5; size: .; DNA: TGTGCCAGCAGTTTCCAGGGTACCGCTTTCTTT; CDR3: CASSFQGTAFF
J: TRBJ2-7; D: TRBD2; V: TRBV6-2/TRBV6-3; size: .; DNA: TGTGCCAGCAGTTCCGGCTTCGGACTAGCGGGAGTGATAAACGAGCAGTACTTC; CDR3: CASSSGFGLAGVINEQYF
J: TRBJ2-6; D: .; V: TRBV24-1; size: .; DNA: TGTGCCACCAGTGCCCTGACAGGTTATCCCGGGGCCAACGTCCTGACTTTC; CDR3: CATSALTGYPGANVLTF
J: TRBJ1-3; D: .; V: TRBV27; size: .; DNA: TGTGCCAGCAGTCCACGCGGGGCAGCTGGAAACACCATATATTTT; CDR3: CASSPRGAAGNTIYF
J: TRBJ1-3; D: .; V: TRBV7-9; size: .; DNA: TGTGCCAGCAGCGATAACAGGGCCGGGAACACCATATATTTT; CDR3: CASSDNRAGNTIYF
J: TRBJ2-1; D: TRBD2; V: TRBV5-1; size: .; DNA: TGCGCCAGCAGCTTGGCCTGGGCGGGAGAGTACGAGCAGTTCTTC; CDR3: CASSLAWAGEYEQFF
J: TRBJ2-4; D: .; V: TRBV21-1; size: .; DNA: TGTGCCAGCAGCAAAGTACTAGCCAAAAACATTCAGTACTTC; CDR3: CASSKVLAKNIQYF
J: TRBJ2-4; D: .; V: TRBV10-1; size: .; DNA: TGCGCCAGCATCTTCAGGGAATTAGCCAAAAACATTCAGTACTTC; CDR3: CASIFRELAKNIQYF
J: TRBJ2-7; D: .; V: TRBV5-5; size: .; DNA: TGTGCCAGCAGCTTGGGGGGGCATGGGGAGCAGTACTTC; CDR3: CASSLGGHGEQYF
J: TRBJ2-5; D: .; V: TRBV5-1; size: .; DNA: TGCGCCAGCAACTTGGGGGCGGCGACTAGAGAGACCCAGTACTTC; CDR3: CASNLGAATRETQYF
J: TRBJ1-2; D: TRBD1; V: TRBV2; size: .; DNA: TGTGCCAGCAGTTCCGGGACAGGGGGCTCGGGGGGCTACACCTTC; CDR3: CASSSGTGGSGGYTF
J: TRBJ1-1; D: TRBD1; V: TRBV28; size: .; DNA: TGTGCCAGCAGTTGGGGGACAGGGAGGACTGAAGCTTTCTTT; CDR3: CASSWGTGRTEAFF
J: TRBJ1-3; D: .; V: TRBV30; size: .; DNA: TGTGCCGGGTCGGGTTCCTCTGGAAACACCATATATTTT; CDR3: CAGSGSSGNTIYF
J: TRBJ2-7; D: TRBD2; V: TRBV12-5; size: .; DNA: TGTGCTAGTGGTTTGGTACTCCAGCGGGGGTTGGAGCAGTACTTC; CDR3: CASGLVLQRGLEQYF
J: TRBJ1-6; D: TRBD1; V: TRBV9; size: .; DNA: TGTGCCAGCAGCGTAGCTCGGGACAGGGTGTTCCTCCTCCACTTT; CDR3: CASSVARDRVFLLHF
J: TRBJ1-2; D: TRBD1; V: TRBV5-4; size: few; DNA: TGTGCCAGCAGCCTGGGGGACAGGGGAGAGTATGGCTACACCTTC; CDR3: CASSLGDRGEYGYTF
J: TRBJ2-1; D: TRBD2; V: TRBV4-1; size: .; DNA: TGCGCCAGCAGCCCTAGCGGGCCTAATGAGCAGTTCTTC; CDR3: CASSPSGPNEQFF
J: TRBJ2-1; D: .; V: TRBV18; size: .; DNA: TGTGCCAGCTCACCGTCGGCCGGGGGCTCCTACAATGAGCAGTTCTTC; CDR3: CASSPSAGGSYNEQFF
J: TRBJ2-1; D: TRBD2; V: TRBV28; size: .; DNA: TGTGCCAGCAGTGGACTAGCGGGGCCCGGGGATGAGCAGTTCTTC; CDR3: CASSGLAGPGDEQFF
J: TRBJ1-2; D: TRBD1; V: TRBV9; size: .; DNA: TGTGCCAGCAGCGTCTACCGAGACCCTATGATTTTGACTACAGGGGTCTGGTATGGCTACACCTTC; CDR3: CASSVYRDPMILTTGVWYGYTF
J: TRBJ2-7; D: TRBD2; V: TRBV9; size: .; DNA: TGTGCCAGCAGCGCGACTAGCGGGAGGGTCGAGCAGTACTTC; CDR3: CASSATSGRVEQYF
J: TRBJ2-2; D: .; V: TRBV2; size: .; DNA: TGTGCCAGCAGTGCCTCCGGTGGGCGTAACGGGGAGCTGTTTTTT; CDR3: CASSASGGRNGELFF
J: TRBJ2-3; D: TRBD1; V: TRBV19; size: .; DNA: TGTGCCAGTAGTCCCGGACAGGGCGGCACAGATACGCAGTATTTT; CDR3: CASSPGQGGTDTQYF
J: TRBJ2-7; D: TRBD2; V: TRBV7-2; size: .; DNA: TGTGCCAGCAGTCAGGGACTAGCGGGAGTAGGCGAGCAGTACTTC; CDR3: CASSQGLAGVGEQYF
J: TRBJ1-1; D: TRBD1; V: TRBV19; size: .; DNA: TGTGCCAGTAGTAGGGACAGGGGGACTGAAGCTTTCTTT; CDR3: CASSRDRGTEAFF